The 26 T cell receptor beta chains below all came from one sample that was sequenced in a study of T-cell reconstitution after alpha-beta-depleted transplantation in children. Researchers prepared the TCRbeta library using unique molecular identifiers, the study reports. TCRdb reprocessed the PCR reads with MiXCR, giving one entry per CDR3 protein. The repertoire holds under 850,000 distinct CDR3 sequences, with around 13% as singletons. The sample consisted of PBMCs, taken before TCRalphabeta/CD19-depleted stem cell transplant. The receptors come from a girl aged 2-10 years with congenital amegakaryocytic thrombocytopenia, due to receive a stem cell transplant.

This clonotype has a count of ten or more. This chain uses TRBV5-1 with TRBJ2-3, with D hard to call. In germline, CDR1 is SGHRS, CDR2 YFSETQ. The CDR3 extends over 13 amino acids. The V end was cut by 0 bases, the J end by 2 bases, with 4 bases between. This CDR3 reads CASSLEDTDTQYF. The CDR3, as DNA: TGCGCCAGCAGCTTGGAGGACACAGATACGCAGTATTTT.

Many counts were recorded for this clonotype. DNA of the CDR3: TGCGCCAGCAGCCTTCAAGGACAAGTCTACGAGCAGTACTTC. It codes for CASSLQGQVYEQYF. The chain combines TRBV5-1 with TRBJ2-7, with D perhaps TRBD1 (5 bases). V lost 4 bases and J 3 bases, leaving 14 bases between the germline ends. CDR3 length: 14 residues. Germline CDR1 and CDR2: SGHRS and YFSETQ.

This clonotype has more than one count but fewer than ten. This chain joins TRBV5-1 and TRBJ1-5, with D unresolved. Trimming pared 6 bases from V and 6 bases from J, leaving 10 bases between. The CDR3 covers 12 residues. From germline, CDR1 is SGHRS and CDR2 YFSETQ. DNA of the CDR3: TGCGCCAGCACTCTTTGGGGTCAGCCCCAGCATTTT. Translating it yields CASTLWGQPQHF.

This chain joins TRBV6-6 and TRBJ2-7; D not certain. The V gene lost 7 bases and the J gene lost 6 bases, with 16 bases spanning the gap. The CDR3 has 13 amino acids. The V gene's germline CDR1 is MNHNY and CDR2 SVGAGI (reference sequence). In DNA form, the CDR3 reads TGTGCCAGCAAAAGAACCTTCGAAGGCGAGCAGTACTTC. This sequence encodes CASKRTFEGEQYF.

This clonotype was picked up a small number of times. The rearrangement uses TRBV12-3 or TRBV12-4 and TRBJ2-3, with 12 bases identical to TRBD2. V lost 6 bases, J lost 0 bases, and 1 base stayed unmatched. CDR3 size: 15 residues. In DNA, the CDR3 is TGTGCCAGCAGACTAGCGGGAGGTAGCACAGATACGCAGTATTTT. This sequence encodes CASRLAGGSTDTQYF.

With regard to this clonotype: Given a much more abundant clone one base away, this may be a read error. The rearrangement uses TRBV7-9 and TRBJ1-2, with D unresolved. Germline CDR1 and CDR2: SEHNR and FQNEAQ (reference sequence). The CDR3 consists of 11 residues. CDR3 residues: CASSLSNGDTF. The CDR3 bases are TGTGCCAGCAGCTTGTCAAATGGCGACACCTTC.

The chain links TRBV6-1 to TRBJ2-5, with D unresolved. This CDR3 spans 14 amino acids. Trimming pared 6 bases from V and 4 bases from J, leaving 15 bases between. CDR1 and CDR2 from the germline V gene are MNHNS and SASEGT. The CDR3 bases are TGTGCCAGCAGACCCGGCGCTAGTGTAGAGACCCAGTACTTC. It codes for CASRPGASVETQYF.

This clonotype was detected ten times or more. The chain joins TRBV29-1 to TRBJ2-1; 13 nucleotides line up with TRBD2. The CDR3 runs 13 residues. Germline V lookup: CDR1 SQVTM, CDR2 ANQGSEA. Trimming removed 6 bases from V and 5 bases from J; junction bases left unmatched: 1. The CDR3 is CSVGTSGNNEQFF. DNA of the CDR3: TGCAGCGTCGGGACTAGCGGGAACAATGAGCAGTTCTTC.

This clonotype was counted at least ten times. The chain joins TRBV21-1 to TRBJ2-3. TRBV21-1 counts as a pseudogene. The CDR3 loop spans 16 amino acids. CDR3: CASSALSFLAGDTQYF. CDR3 bases: TGTGCCAGCAGCGCCTTATCTTTTCTAGCGGGAGATACGCAGTATTTT.

This clonotype occurred many times. The chain is built from TRBV5-1 and TRBJ2-7, with a tentative D call TRBD1 (5 bases). CDR1 is SGHRS and CDR2 is YFSETQ in the germline V gene. CDR3 length equals 14 residues. V dropped 1 base and J dropped 6 bases, with 14 bases sitting between them. CDR3 loop: CASSLTGTRSEQYF. The CDR3 nucleotides are TGCGCCAGCAGCTTGACAGGTACCAGGAGCGAGCAGTACTTC.

This clonotype showed up many times. J is TRBJ1-3 and V is TRBV12-3 or TRBV12-4; D is uncertain. Deletions cut 2 bases from V and 2 bases from J, with 7 bases between. The CDR3 covers 14 residues. The CDR3 DNA reads as TGTGCCAGCAGTTTATGGCACCCTGGAAACACCATATATTTT. Its protein product is CASSLWHPGNTIYF.

This clonotype was picked up many times. The chain couples TRBV27 to TRBJ1-1; D is unresolved. The CDR3 is 16 amino acids. V was shortened by 4 bases and J by 0 bases, with 15 bases between the two germline ends. Germline CDR1 is MNHEY and CDR2 is SMNVEV (reference sequence). Written as DNA, the CDR3 is TGTGCCAGCAGTTCGACTGTAACCAGCTTGAACACTGAAGCTTTCTTT. It encodes CASSSTVTSLNTEAFF.

This clonotype showed up just a few times. The rearrangement uses TRBV29-1 and TRBJ2-1; D gene ambiguous. V shed 3 bases and J shed 0 bases, with 6 bases lying between them. Germline CDR1 SQVTM, CDR2 ANQGSEA. This CDR3 contains 13 residues. CDR3 in DNA: TGCAGCGTTGACCCCGGCTCCTACAATGAGCAGTTCTTC. It codes for CSVDPGSYNEQFF.

The chain carries TRBV27 and TRBJ1-1; tentative D call: TRBD1 (6 bases). This CDR3 has 15 amino acids. Trimming removed 3 bases from V and 5 bases from J, with 16 bases in between. Germline assignment: CDR1 MNHEY and CDR2 SMNVEV (reference sequence). This CDR3 is CASSFEGQGRTEAFF. CDR3 coding DNA: TGTGCCAGCAGTTTCGAAGGTCAGGGGAGGACTGAAGCTTTCTTT.

This clonotype was seen many times. The chain uses TRBV20-1 and TRBJ2-7; no definite D call. This CDR3 has 13 residues. Germline CDR1 and CDR2: DFQATT and SNEGSKA (reference sequence). Trimming removed 1 base at V and 4 bases at J, with 11 bases between. The CDR3 protein is CSARVGGRYEQYF. The CDR3 DNA sequence: TGCAGTGCTAGAGTCGGCGGAAGGTACGAGCAGTACTTC.

This clonotype was picked up many times. The rearrangement links TRBV12-3 or TRBV12-4 to TRBJ2-1; the D is unclear. Trimming cost V 6 bases and J 7 bases, with 13 bases left between them. The CDR3 contains 13 residues. CDR3 region: CASRVTSRNEQFF. Here the CDR3 DNA reads TGTGCCAGCAGGGTTACTTCGCGGAATGAGCAGTTCTTC.

V and J are TRBV11-2 and TRBJ2-2; 13 bases line up with TRBD2. Germline lookup yields CDR1 SGHAT and CDR2 FQNNGV. Trimming removed 5 bases from V and 6 bases from J; junction bases left unmatched: 3. CDR3 size: 15 residues. The CDR3 loop reads CASSPGLAGPGELFF. DNA of the CDR3: TGTGCCAGCAGCCCGGGACTAGCGGGGCCCGGGGAGCTGTTTTTT.

This clonotype has a count of ten or more. This rearrangement joins TRBV27 to TRBJ2-1, with 14 positions matching TRBD2. With 6 bases clipped from V and 0 bases from J, the junction kept 4 bases outside the gene matches. CDR3 length: 17 residues. CDR1 and CDR2 (germline): MNHEY, SMNVEV (reference sequence). CDR3 protein: CASRLGTSGGSYNEQFF. DNA for the CDR3: TGTGCCAGCAGGCTTGGGACTAGCGGGGGCTCCTACAATGAGCAGTTCTTC.

Comment on this clonotype: A much larger clone lies one base from this, so it may be a read error. This chain uses TRBV5-1 with TRBJ2-3, with D perhaps TRBD2 (5 bases). This CDR3 spans 14 amino acids. CDR1 SGHRS and CDR2 YFSETQ come from the germline V gene. The CDR3 loop is CAGSLIRETDTQYF. The CDR3 DNA sequence: TGCGCCGGCAGCTTGATACGGGAAACAGATACGCAGTATTTT. Based on the CDR3 plus reference TRBV5-1 and TRBJ2-3, the full variable domain is KAGVTQTPRYLIKTRGQQVTLSCSPISGHRSVSWYQQTPGQGLQFLFEYFSETQRNKGNFPGRFSGRQFSNSRSEMNVSTLELGDSALYLCAGSLIRETDTQYFGPGTRLTVL.

The chain couples TRBV29-1 to TRBJ2-1; D call uncertain. Germline-derived CDR1 and CDR2 are SQVTM and ANQGSEA. Deletions cut 1 base from V and 0 bases from J, with 10 bases between. The CDR3 spans 15 residues. CDR3 region: CSVEGRQSSYNEQFF. The CDR3 DNA follows: TGCAGCGTTGAAGGAAGGCAGAGCTCCTACAATGAGCAGTTCTTC.

This clonotype was seen a few times. The V and J genes are TRBV12-3 or TRBV12-4 and TRBJ2-3; 9 bases are shared with TRBD2. V dropped 3 bases and J dropped 6; count of bases not matched to a gene: 4. The CDR3 has 14 amino acids. The chain's CDR3 is CASSFAGGSDTQYF. As DNA, the CDR3 is TGTGCCAGCAGTTTTGCGGGAGGGAGTGATACGCAGTATTTT.

At least ten counts were recorded for this clonotype. The chain uses TRBV5-1 and TRBJ1-2; D remains ambiguous. The germline gives CDR1 SGHRS, CDR2 YFSETQ. Trimming shortened V by 7 bases and J by 0 bases, and 10 bases separated the two germline ends. The CDR3 runs to 13 residues. CDR3 coding DNA: TGCGCCAGCGGCGAAAGCCCTAACTATGGCTACACCTTC. Translated, it gives CASGESPNYGYTF.

This clonotype was found many times. V usage is TRBV29-1 and J usage is TRBJ2-1; possibly TRBD2 for D (6 bases). Trimming stripped 1 base from V and 6 bases from J, with 16 bases between. This CDR3 spans 15 amino acids. The germline CDR1 and CDR2 sequences are SQVTM and ANQGSEA. The CDR3 loop reads CSVEVRGMGANEQFF. The CDR3 nucleotides are TGCAGCGTTGAAGTTCGCGGGATGGGTGCCAATGAGCAGTTCTTC.

The sample holds a few counts of this clonotype. A much larger clone sits a single nucleotide away, making a read error possible. The chain uses TRBV5-1 and TRBJ1-5; tentatively, D is TRBD1 (6 bases). CDR3 length equals 15 residues. V lost 0 bases to trimming and J lost 2 bases, with 9 bases between them. Germline lookup yields CDR1 SGHRS and CDR2 YFSETQ. The CDR3 DNA follows: TGCGCCAGCAGCTTGGAGGCAGGGGGCAATCAGCCCCAGCATTTT. Translation gives CASSLEAGGNQPQHF. Based on the CDR3 plus reference TRBV5-1 and TRBJ1-5, the full variable domain is KAGVTQTPRYLIKTRGQQVTLSCSPISGHRSVSWYQQTPGQGLQFLFEYFSETQRNKGNFPGRFSGRQFSNSRSEMNVSTLELGDSALYLCASSLEAGGNQPQHFGDGTRLSIL.

The rearrangement joins TRBV29-1 to TRBJ2-1, with D perhaps TRBD1 (6 bases). Germline V gene sequence: CDR1 SQVTM, CDR2 ANQGSEA. The germline V and J ends were trimmed by 8 bases and 5 bases, with 10 bases remaining between them. There are 11 residues in the CDR3. The CDR3 sequence: CSTYRDNEQFF. The CDR3 DNA reads TGCAGCACGTACAGGGACAATGAGCAGTTCTTC.

The table lists this clonotype with a few counts. V and J are TRBV20-1 and TRBJ2-1, with 7 bases that match TRBD2. Germline CDR1 and CDR2: DFQATT and SNEGSKA (reference sequence). V was clipped by 5 bases and J by 4 bases; unmatched bases: 2. This CDR3 region has 12 residues. CDR3: CSALAVYNEQFF. DNA for the CDR3: TGCAGTGCTCTAGCGGTGTACAATGAGCAGTTCTTC.